These 26 T cell receptor beta chains came from one sample sequenced in a study of T-cell reconstitution after alpha-beta-depleted transplantation in children. A library of TCRbeta sequences, prepared with unique molecular identifiers, was generated. TCRdb re-analysed the PCR reads in MiXCR, keeping a single row per CDR3 protein. The data show 200,000 to 250,000 distinct CDR3 sequences, with 12% seen just once and approximately 2.4% held by the top ten. Here the sequenced sample was PBMCs from the stem cell graft donor, taken from the stem cell graft. These receptors were collected from a human donor who donated a stem cell graft to a child with acute lymphoblastic leukemia.

This clonotype was detected many times. This sequence joins TRBV5-1 and TRBJ2-1, with D tentatively TRBD2 (5 bases). Deletions cut 3 bases from V and 0 bases from J, with 19 bases between. CDR3 length: 18 residues. Germline CDR1 and CDR2: SGHRS and YFSETQ. For the CDR3, the DNA is TGCGCCAGCAGCTCGGGAAGGCCTGGGAGCAGCTCCTACAATGAGCAGTTCTTC. It encodes CASSSGRPGSSSYNEQFF.

The V and J genes are TRBV18 and TRBJ2-2; unclear D gene. The germline V and J ends were trimmed by 0 bases and 3 bases, with 8 bases remaining between them. Germline-derived CDR1 and CDR2 are KGHSH and LQKENI. The length of the CDR3 is 15 residues. The CDR3 spells CASSPPGKDTGELFF. The CDR3 nucleotides are TGTGCCAGCTCACCACCAGGGAAGGACACCGGGGAGCTGTTTTTT.

This clonotype was recorded many times. This rearrangement joins TRBV5-1 to TRBJ2-5; 8 bases align to TRBD1. The CDR3 loop spans 15 amino acids. V trimming: 4 bases; J trimming: 5 bases; junction bases outside the gene matches: 10. CDR1 is SGHRS and CDR2 is YFSETQ in the germline V gene. In nucleotides, the CDR3 is TGCGCCAGCAGCCCATTGACAGGGGAGGTCGAGACCCAGTACTTC. Translation: CASSPLTGEVETQYF.

This clonotype has a count of ten or more. The junction departs from germline at one end; a sequencing error may be responsible. The V call is TRBV6-5, the J call TRBJ2-6, with D perhaps being TRBD1 or TRBD2 (6 bases each). Germline-derived CDR1 and CDR2 are MNHEY and SVGAGI. CDR3 length equals 15 residues. CDR3: CASSYWGAGADVLTF. CDR3 DNA sequence: TGTGCCAGCAGTTACTGGGGGGCTGGGGCCGACGTCCTGACTTTC.

There are many counts of this clonotype. Written as DNA, the CDR3 is TGTGCCAGCAGATACAGAGTCTCTGGGGCCAACGTCCTGACTTTC. It is translated as CASRYRVSGANVLTF. The V call is TRBV6-5, the J call TRBJ2-6; no clear D. Trimming took off 6 bases at V and 0 bases at J, with 9 bases between the two ends. There are 15 residues in the CDR3. The V gene's germline CDR1 is MNHEY and CDR2 SVGAGI.

Remarks on this clonotype: A much larger clone is a single base away; this may be a read error. V gene TRBV20-1 combines with J gene TRBJ2-4; D remains unclear. The V gene's germline CDR1 is DFQATT and CDR2 SNEGSKA (reference sequence). There are 14 residues in the CDR3. CDR3 DNA sequence: TGCAGTGCTAGGGACCAGACAACCAAAACCATTCAGTACTTC. It encodes CSARDQTTKTIQYF.

This clonotype was counted ten times or more. The chain carries TRBV3-1 and TRBJ2-7; D is ambiguous. Germline CDR1 and CDR2: LGHDT and YNNKEL (reference sequence). This CDR3 is built from 14 residues. The V and J ends lost 5 bases and 0 bases respectively, with 11 bases between them. The CDR3, as DNA: TGTGCCAGCAGCGGAGACCACACCTCCTACGAGCAGTACTTC. Protein: CASSGDHTSYEQYF.

In its sample, this clonotype was seen many times. The chain uses TRBV5-1 and TRBJ1-6; D is unresolved. The V gene lost 5 bases and the J gene lost 7 bases, with 13 bases spanning the gap. The germline CDR1 and CDR2 sequences are SGHRS and YFSETQ. The CDR3 has 14 residues. The CDR3 loop is CASSLDVDNSPLHF. CDR3 coding DNA: TGCGCCAGCAGTCTCGACGTGGACAATTCACCCCTCCACTTT.

The genes are TRBV20-1 and TRBJ2-7; D ambiguous. CDR1 and CDR2 (germline): DFQATT, SNEGSKA (reference sequence). The V end was cut by 0 bases, the J end by 1 base, with 10 bases between. The CDR3 is 14 residues long. CDR3 nucleotide sequence: TGCAGTGCTAGAGATCTAGACACGTCCTACGAGCAGTACTTC. This encodes CSARDLDTSYEQYF.

This clonotype was detected many times. As DNA, the CDR3 is TGCAGCGTTGCTCACCTTAGCTCCTACAATGAGCAGTTCTTC. It yields the protein CSVAHLSSYNEQFF. The gene calls are TRBV29-1 and TRBJ2-1; D is unclear. Per germline, CDR1 SQVTM and CDR2 ANQGSEA. This CDR3 comprises 14 residues. V was trimmed by 4 bases and J by 0 bases, leaving 10 bases between them.

The genes are TRBV30 and TRBJ2-3, with D maybe TRBD1 (6 bases). This CDR3 is 14 amino acids long. V lost 5 bases and J lost 0, with 12 bases in between. Germline CDR1 is GTSNPN and CDR2 is SVGIG (reference sequence). The CDR3, as DNA: TGTGCCTGGGCCAGGGGCCTGAGCACAGATACGCAGTATTTT. It codes for CAWARGLSTDTQYF. The complete variable domain, with remaining parts taken from reference TRBV30 and TRBJ2-3, reads SQTIHQWPATLVQPVGSPLSLECTVEGTSNPNLYWYRQAAGRGLQLLFYSVGIGQISSEVPQNLSASRPQDRQFILSSKKLLLSDSGFYLCAWARGLSTDTQYFGPGTRLTVL.

This clonotype was recorded at least ten times. V gene TRBV29-1 combines with J gene TRBJ1-1; 7 nucleotides align to TRBD1. Germline V gene data show CDR1 as SQVTM and CDR2 as ANQGSEA. The junction had 0 bases not matched to a gene; V was cut back by 7 bases and J by 1 base. The CDR3 length is 11 residues. The chain's CDR3 is CSGQGNTEAFF. As DNA, the CDR3 is TGCAGCGGACAGGGGAACACTGAAGCTTTCTTT.

This clonotype was recorded at least ten times. The chain links TRBV5-1 to TRBJ2-5, with D perhaps TRBD1 (8 bases). Trimming left V 0 bases short and J 2 bases short, with 20 bases between. Per the germline V gene, CDR1 is SGHRS and CDR2 is YFSETQ. The CDR3 sequence is 18 residues long. The DNA for the CDR3 is TGCGCCAGCAGCTTGGCCCTTAGACAGGGGAGGGGGCAAGAGACCCAGTACTTC. Residues: CASSLALRQGRGQETQYF.

This chain links TRBV7-2 with TRBJ2-7; 9 bases are a match to TRBD2. CDR3 length: 14 residues. The junction had 7 bases not matched to a gene; V was cut back by 4 bases and J by 6 bases. CDR1 is SGHTA and CDR2 is FQGNSA in the germline V gene. The CDR3 reads CASSSREGLPEQYF. The CDR3 DNA reads TGTGCCAGCAGCTCGCGGGAGGGCCTCCCCGAGCAGTACTTC. Together with reference TRBV7-2 and TRBJ2-7, the CDR3 gives the full variable domain: GAGVSQSPSNKVTEKGKDVELRCDPISGHTALYWYRQSLGQGLEFLIYFQGNSAPDKSGLPSDRFSAERTGGSVSTLTIQRTQQEDSAVYLCASSSREGLPEQYFGPGTRLTVT.

This clonotype was seen repeatedly, ten times or more. V and J are TRBV4-3 and TRBJ2-3; TRBD2 aligns across 12 bases. The CDR3 consists of 17 residues. After removal of 3 bases from V and 3 bases from J, the junction contained 7 bases not matched to a gene. Germline V gives CDR1 LGHNA, CDR2 YSLEER. The CDR3: CASSQSPGTSGTDTQYF. In DNA, the CDR3 is TGCGCCAGCAGCCAGTCCCCCGGGACTAGCGGGACAGATACGCAGTATTTT.

As concerns this clonotype: A much larger clone lies a single base off, so this may be a read error. The chain is built from TRBV10-3 and TRBJ1-2; possibly TRBD1 for D (5 bases). The CDR3 is 14 amino acids. Germline V gene lookup returns CDR1 ENHRY and CDR2 SYGVKD. The CDR3 DNA sequence: TGTGCCATCAGTGAGTCGAAGGGGCTCTATGGCGACACCTTC. Residues: CAISESKGLYGDTF.

This clonotype was observed at least ten times. The CDR3 DNA reads as TGCGCCAGCAGCTTGATAACCCCTACTAGGAGCGGGGGAAAAAATGAGCAGTTCTTC. Translation: CASSLITPTRSGGKNEQFF. The rearrangement uses TRBV5-1 and TRBJ2-1, with 8 bases that match TRBD2. CDR1 SGHRS and CDR2 YFSETQ come from the germline V gene. The CDR3 spans 19 residues. Trimming removed 1 base from V and 7 bases from J; junction bases left unmatched: 19.

This clonotype was seen many times. J is TRBJ1-5 and V is TRBV28, with D unresolved. CDR1 and CDR2 (germline): MDHEN, SYDVKM. Trimming took 8 bases from V and 6 from J, leaving 11 bases between them. The CDR3 has 12 residues. The CDR3 reads CASDVSVQPQHF. CDR3 in DNA: TGTGCCAGCGACGTGAGTGTTCAGCCCCAGCATTTT. The full variable domain, with the rest looked up from reference TRBV28 and TRBJ1-5, is DVKVTQSSRYLVKRTGEKVFLECVQDMDHENMFWYRQDPGLGLRLIYFSYDVKMKEKGDIPEGYSVSREKKERFSLILESASTNQTSMYLCASDVSVQPQHFGDGTRLSIL.

Remarks on this clonotype: Germline is not matched at one junction end, which may reflect a read error. The chain carries TRBV9 and TRBJ2-6; TRBD2 is a possible D gene (6 bases). In germline, CDR1 is SGDLS, CDR2 YYNGEE. The CDR3 runs to 18 residues. CDR3 nucleotide sequence: TGTGCCAGCAGCGCTCGGGCCGGGGGTTATTCTGGGGCCAACGGCCTGACTTTC. It codes for CASSARAGGYSGANGLTF.

This clonotype has a count of ten or more. The rearrangement links TRBV6-5 to TRBJ2-7, with D tentatively TRBD1 (6 bases). In germline, CDR1 is MNHEY, CDR2 SVGAGI. Trimming left V 10 bases short and J 2 bases short, with 12 bases between. CDR3 size: 12 residues. CDR3 region: CATENRAYEQYF. For the CDR3, the DNA is TGTGCCACCGAGAACAGGGCCTACGAGCAGTACTTC.

This clonotype came up a few times. The chain links TRBV20-1 to TRBJ2-3, with D hard to call. Germline CDR1 DFQATT, CDR2 SNEGSKA (reference sequence). V lost 5 bases and J lost 6, with 21 bases in between. The CDR3 extends over 15 amino acids. The CDR3 sequence is CSAQILLLAPDTQYF. In DNA, the CDR3 is TGCAGTGCTCAGATACTACTCCTCGCGCCGGATACGCAGTATTTT.

This clonotype was picked up many times. This rearrangement joins TRBV6-5 to TRBJ1-2; D not resolved. V shed 2 bases and J shed 4 bases, with 8 bases lying between them. The CDR3 runs 13 residues. CDR1 and CDR2 from the germline V gene are MNHEY and SVGAGI. CDR3 sequence: CASSYIAFYGYTF. The CDR3 DNA follows: TGTGCCAGCAGTTACATTGCGTTCTATGGCTACACCTTC.

This clonotype appeared many times. This chain connects TRBV12-3 or TRBV12-4 to TRBJ1-2; the D is unclear. The V gene lost 3 bases and the J gene lost 4 bases, with 9 bases spanning the gap. The CDR3 has 13 amino acids. The CDR3 bases are TGTGCCAGCAGTTTGGGAGGGTCCTATGGCTACACCTTC. Translating it yields CASSLGGSYGYTF.

The V gene is TRBV4-1, the J gene TRBJ1-4, with D unclear. The V and J ends lost 0 bases and 0 bases respectively, with 8 bases between them. Germline CDR1 and CDR2: MGHRA and YSYEKL. The CDR3 is 16 residues long. The CDR3 DNA reads TGCGCCAGCAGCCAAGATCGAACTACAACTAATGAAAAACTGTTTTTT. Amino acid sequence: CASSQDRTTTNEKLFF.

This clonotype was seen ten or more times. The chain links TRBV4-2 to TRBJ2-1, with 8 nucleotides matching TRBD2. The CDR3 has 16 residues. J lost 4 bases, V lost 1 base, and 6 bases had no gene match. The V gene's germline CDR1 is LGHNA and CDR2 YNFKEQ. This chain's CDR3 is CASSQGRTSGYNEQFF. In nucleotides, the CDR3 is TGTGCCAGCAGCCAAGGTAGAACTAGCGGTTACAATGAGCAGTTCTTC.

This chain uses TRBV9 with TRBJ2-3; D is possibly TRBD2 (6 bases). This CDR3 is built from 14 residues. V lost 1 base and J lost 5, with 11 bases in between. Germline CDR1 SGDLS, CDR2 YYNGEE. The CDR3 DNA sequence: TGTGCCAGCAGCGTATATGGGGGAGGAGATACGCAGTATTTT. Its protein is CASSVYGGGDTQYF.